This TCR beta chain came from a study of cytomegalovirus exposure and HLA in healthy donors (dated by TCRdb to about 2017). Context from the whole study: An earlier analysis of some 600 of the donors reported about 280 Gb of sequence data and 117 million unique TCR beta sequences obtained from around 180 million T cells. A handful of DR-DQ haplotypes were handled as single units for association and clustering because linkage in the cohort was strong. The T cell repertoires of around 730 subjects were profiled by immunosequencing and related to cytomegalovirus serostatus. The later analysis used no new phenotypic data to find candidate immune exposures, relying instead on TCR beta sequences and their occurrence across donors. Along with the approximately 700-subject first cohort, a separate validation cohort of over 90 different subjects was used. Among over 350 genotyped donors of the cohort, an average of approximately 240,000 unique TCR beta nucleotide sequences were sequenced per donor, around 18% of them non-productive. An earlier analysis of 450 to 750 of the donors used high-throughput TCR beta sequencing to judge whether each TCR beta V gene segment behaved as functional or pseudogenic. A later genetic analysis took genome-wide SNP genotypes for about 65% of the 666 donors and used that subset as a discovery cohort. Donor age, sex, ethnicity and CMV serostatus were collected together with the repertoire data. Typing coverage differed by locus: A, B, C, DRB1 and DQB1 were typed in roughly 620-640 donors, DQA1 in 500 to 550, DPA1 in approximately 610, and DPB1 in just under 490. To predict cytomegalovirus infection status, the study combined high-throughput TCR immunosequencing, statistical association of individual TCRs with disease status, and machine learning. HLA typing included class I and class II loci at four-digit resolution. A later analysis re-examined previously published TCR beta repertoires from about 700 donors and added high-resolution HLA genotyping to investigate patterns of TCR occurrence. Approximately 300 gigabases of sequencing data and 75 million to 85 million unique TCR sequences made up an early release that covered roughly 670 HLA-typed donors. All discovery cohort repertoires had been generated on a single sequencing platform. Of the roughly 400 genotyped donors, roughly 80% fell in the genetic ancestry cluster associated with self-reported Caucasian donors. The study was designed to test whether signatures of past pathogen exposure could be identified by cataloging public T cell receptors. What the study reported, not specific to this receptor: A further reported finding was that TCR beta sequences accurately predicted the HLA-A and HLA-B alleles for most subjects in the first cohort. In a later analysis, HLA-associated TCR beta chains showed more clonal expansion and lower generation probabilities than non-associated chains that were equally common. The classifier was reported to diagnose cytomegalovirus status with high specificity and sensitivity in both the original cohort and the validation cohort. A later genetic analysis reported fewer N-insertions in productive TCRs among donors in an Asian-associated ancestry cluster than the roughly 670-donor mean. According to the authors, the approach could potentially be generalized to other disease states and immunological phenotypes. In an earlier analysis of approximately 590 of the donors, most TCR beta V segments appeared in productive rearrangements about 87% or about 30% of the time, broadly matching IMGT annotations. Assigning TCR associations to individual alleles was difficult when HLA alleles, especially DR and DQ, strongly co-occurred. Because HLA typing was missing for some donors at each locus, association tests included only the typed subset. While some public TCRs were present in many individuals, most TCR sequences turned up only very rarely across donors. A later analysis reported that several top co-occurrence clusters appeared linked to parvovirus B19, influenza, CMV and Epstein-Barr virus. The only immune exposure information available for the cohort was CMV serostatus. Because the 87-base-pair reads could not distinguish some IMGT-functional V segments, including TRBV6-2 and TRBV6-3, those segments were excluded. A later analysis found that most CMV-associated TCR beta chains appeared HLA-restricted, with HLA associations seemingly driven largely by CMV exposure. In the study, roughly 160 TCR beta chains were listed as associated with cytomegalovirus. The earlier analysis of fewer than 750 of the donors excluded approximately 15 rarely observed V segments, including chromosome 9 orphons, because counts were too low. Roughly uniform sequencing depth across donors was assumed in presence/absence analyses, although this assumption may not hold. Correlated functional status among segregating V segments might be attributable to linkage disequilibrium, but an unknown experimental factor could not be ruled out. In a later analysis, TCR association rates were found to vary across HLA loci, with the most associated TCRs seen for DRB1 alleles and the fewest for HLA-C alleles. In vitro tests confirmed that a few of the cytomegalovirus-associated TCR beta chains recognize cytomegalovirus antigens. The sequencing pipeline was judged likely to have produced a cluster of highly shared sequence variants as a technical artifact. A later genetic analysis associated a missense DCLRE1C variant with V-gene and J-gene trimming of TCR beta chains, and an independent cohort replicated the association. Specific HLA alleles were associated with 15,000 to 20,000 TCR beta sequences at a false discovery rate of 0.05 in a later analysis. Only TCR beta chains were sequenced in this cohort, and the absence of alpha or paired-chain data limited detectable features.

V is shortened by 0 bases, J by 6 bases, and the region joining them spans 10 bases. Per the germline V gene, SGDLS is the CDR1 and YYNGEE is the CDR2. From cysteine to phenylalanine, the CDR3 is 13 amino acids long. CDR3 DNA only is kept here, 39 bases in frame from base 1. Libraries were prepared through the immunoSEQ multiplex PCR assay. A mixture of 60 forward primers for TCR Vbeta segments and 13 reverse primers for TCR Jbeta segments was used in the multiplex PCR. The CDR3 region of rearranged TCR beta genes was amplified from genomic DNA by a multiplex PCR assay. The Illumina HiSeq System was used to sequence the amplified TCR beta libraries as 87-base-pair reads. The authors processed their data as follows. In a later analysis, 77 million or so unique TCR beta chains were counted across the 500 to 850 repertoires, and approximately 11 million of these chains were shared by at least two donors. A nearest-neighbor algorithm error-corrected the raw reads and collapsed the reads into unique sequences, merging closely related sequences to remove PCR and sequencing errors. Alignment of CDR3 sequences to IMGT reference sequences was used to assign V, D and J gene segments. For a sequence to be retained, a match of at least six nucleotides was required to both a V gene segment and a J gene segment. A rearrangement was called productive if the CDR3 had no stop codons and remained in frame with V and J, and every other rearrangement was called non-productive. Following IMGT convention, CDR3 was defined as the stretch from the second conserved V-encoded cysteine to the conserved J-encoded phenylalanine. In an earlier analysis of around 640 of the donors, sequences lacking an unambiguous match to a single V gene segment were excluded. In an earlier analysis of approximately 550 of the donors, V segments were called functional above 56.7% productive rearrangements and were called segregating when the between-donor standard deviation exceeded 5%. A statistical classification framework was built for diagnosing cytomegalovirus status from the catalog of TCR beta chain sequences. A later analysis assigned V and J genes by comparing TCR nucleotide sequences with IMGT/GENE-DB human TR gene sequences. The TCRdist pipeline was used in a later analysis to assign CDR3 sequences and most-parsimonious VDJ recombination scenarios. In a later analysis, each TCR beta chain was defined by its CDR3 amino acid sequence together with its V-gene family, and reads without a unique V-gene family were excluded. A later analysis removed over 500 highly shared, low-generation-probability nucleotide sequences to deal with suspected cross-contamination and a sequencing artifact. For each public chain, a later analysis derived a clonal expansion index from normalized ranks of inferred template counts within each repertoire. In a later analysis, generation probabilities were computed using a VDJ recombination model fitted to out-of-frame rearrangements, and the results were checked against IGoR. In a later analysis, TCR-TCR, TCR-HLA and TCR-CMV co-occurrence was scored with hypergeometric tests, and a repertoire-size bias correction was applied to TCR pairs. To estimate false discovery rates, a later analysis permuted the HLA or CMV assignments 20 times. A later analysis grouped co-occurring TCRs with DBSCAN, adding TCRdist sequence similarity when clustering within HLA-allele-positive subsets. Co-occurrence clustering excluded repertoires with fewer than 30,000 or more than 120,000 public chains, plus five with anomalous nucleotide sharing. This is the immuneACCESS table as TCRdb keeps it, with only in-frame sequences that have V and J called. A part of the clones is gone; compared with another copy, unresolved V genes explain less than half, and the rest is unexplained. The DNA was the basis for D and trimming; V, J and clone size are from that table. Present in this sample are 150,000 to 200,000 clones, around four fifths of which were seen just once. The top ten hold about 1.5% of the sample.

The cohort was made up of about 610 healthy bone marrow donors. At the time of sampling, every cohort member was nominally healthy, though immune exposures that went unrecorded were likely present. The donor was CMV seronegative and was included in the group of 352 seronegative cohort members. Each donor provided a peripheral blood sample, and peripheral blood mononuclear cells were used for TCR beta sequencing. The Qiagen DNeasy Blood Extraction Kit was used to extract genomic DNA from the blood cell samples. Comment on this clone: There is no known antigen for this receptor. Per-nucleotide qualities are absent, and no much larger clonotype sits a single base away.

The sample comprised PBMCs. The chain was built from TRBV9 and TRBJ2-7; TRBD2 is perhaps the D gene, given 5 matching bases. The clonotype originates from a man aged 18 to 35 in good health and CMV-seronegative. The DNA is TGTGCCAGCAGCGTAGAGTTCACTAGCGAGCAGTACTTC. Its translation is CASSVEFTSEQYF.